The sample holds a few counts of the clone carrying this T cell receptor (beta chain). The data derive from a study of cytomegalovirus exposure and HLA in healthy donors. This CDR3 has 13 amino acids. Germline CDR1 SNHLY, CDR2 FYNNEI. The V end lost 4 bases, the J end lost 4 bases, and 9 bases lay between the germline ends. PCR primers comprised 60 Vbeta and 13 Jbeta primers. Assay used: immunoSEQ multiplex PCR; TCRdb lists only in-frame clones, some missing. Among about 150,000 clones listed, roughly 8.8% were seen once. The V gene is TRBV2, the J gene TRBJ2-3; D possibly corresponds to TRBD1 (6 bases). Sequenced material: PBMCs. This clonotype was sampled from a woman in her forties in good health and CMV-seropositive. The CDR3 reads CASSGSGADTQYF. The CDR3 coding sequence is TGTGCCAGCAGTGGTTCAGGGGCAGATACGCAGTATTTT.